These 11 T cell receptor beta chains were all obtained from the same sample, sequenced in a study of identical twins. TCRdb independently ran MiXCR on the 5' RACE reads; one entry per CDR3 protein. The data show 250,000 to 300,000 distinct CDR3 sequences, about 8.9% seen once. This sample also belongs to another study, concerning yellow fever vaccine responses in identical twins.

The sequenced sample was CD8+ T cells sorted from blood. The receptors were gathered from a woman between 18 and 29 years old in good health.

The chain joins TRBV6-1 to TRBJ2-1; tentatively, D is TRBD2 (5 bases). Trimming left V 5 bases short and J 7 bases short, with 12 bases between. Germline V gene sequence: CDR1 MNHNS, CDR2 SASEGT. The CDR3 spans 13 residues. CDR3 residues: CASSMDSQNEQFF. The CDR3 DNA reads TGTGCCAGCAGTATGGACTCGCAGAATGAGCAGTTCTTC.

This clonotype showed up many times. V usage is TRBV5-1 and J usage is TRBJ2-5; no definite D call. The CDR3 extends over 15 amino acids. V gave up 4 bases and J gave up 1 base, with 14 bases separating them. Germline V gene data show CDR1 as SGHRS and CDR2 as YFSETQ. The CDR3, as DNA: TGCGCCAGCAGCAACCTGCAGGCGGTCCAAGAGACCCAGTACTTC. This translates into CASSNLQAVQETQYF.

This clonotype was counted at least ten times. V gene TRBV29-1 combines with J gene TRBJ1-4, with D hard to call. V dropped 4 bases and J dropped 5 bases, with 11 bases sitting between them. Germline CDR1 reads SQVTM; CDR2 reads ANQGSEA. The CDR3 spans 13 residues. The CDR3 loop is CSVVAAKNEKLFF. The CDR3 nucleotides are TGCAGCGTTGTGGCAGCGAAGAATGAAAAACTGTTTTTT.

The rearrangement joins TRBV9 to TRBJ2-2; D gene unclear. The germline gives CDR1 SGDLS, CDR2 YYNGEE. The CDR3 length is 14 residues. V dropped 3 bases and J dropped 0 bases, with 6 bases sitting between them. Here the CDR3 DNA reads TGTGCCAGCAGCGGAACAGCGAACACCGGGGAGCTGTTTTTT. Residues: CASSGTANTGELFF.

The genes are TRBV4-3 and TRBJ1-1; TRBD1 agrees at 7 bases. The trim removed 1 base at V and 7 bases at J, leaving 15 bases unmatched. The germline gives CDR1 LGHNA, CDR2 YSLEER. This CDR3 is built from 17 residues. The CDR3 DNA is TGCGCCAGCAGCCAAGCCCCGACAGGGAGGGCGGTTGGTGAAGCTTTCTTT. This sequence encodes CASSQAPTGRAVGEAFF.

This clonotype has at least ten counts. The chain employs TRBV11-2 and TRBJ2-1; D is uncertain. Trimming shortened V by 5 bases and J by 7 bases, and 9 bases separated the two germline ends. CDR3 length: 12 residues. CDR1 is SGHAT, CDR2 FQNNGV, per germline. CDR3 nucleotides: TGTGCCAGCAGCGGCCAAGAGAATGAGCAGTTCTTC. It codes for CASSGQENEQFF.

This clonotype came up many times. V gene TRBV7-9 combines with J gene TRBJ2-7; TRBD1 agrees at 7 bases. The trim removed 8 bases at V and 3 bases at J, leaving 7 bases unmatched. The CDR3 extends over 13 amino acids. Looked up from germline, CDR1 is SEHNR and CDR2 is FQNEAQ (reference sequence). Here the CDR3 reads CASQRGQNYEQYF. The DNA of the CDR3 is TGTGCCAGCCAAAGGGGACAGAACTACGAGCAGTACTTC.

The chain recombines TRBV18 with TRBJ2-1; 13 bases are a match to TRBD2. This CDR3 has 14 amino acids. Germline CDR1 and CDR2: KGHSH and LQKENI. The ends lost 7 bases at V and 9 bases at J; junction bases unmatched: 6. The CDR3 sequence: CASFGTSGIGEQFF. As DNA, the CDR3 is TGTGCCAGCTTCGGGACTAGCGGGATTGGTGAGCAGTTCTTC.

The J gene is TRBJ2-7, the V gene TRBV28; TRBD1 agrees at 10 bases. CDR3 size: 19 residues. Trimming took 0 bases from V and 0 from J; bases not matched to a gene: 11. From germline, CDR1 is MDHEN and CDR2 SYDVKM. CDR3 region: CASSLWGTGAPRSSYEQYF. For the CDR3, the DNA is TGTGCCAGCAGTTTATGGGGGACAGGGGCCCCCAGGAGCTCCTACGAGCAGTACTTC.

The chain couples TRBV2 to TRBJ2-2, with D possibly being TRBD1 (6 bases). V lost 11 bases, J lost 1 base, and 26 bases lay in between. CDR3 length: 18 amino acids. Germline CDR1 SNHLY, CDR2 FYNNEI. The CDR3 protein is CALSAGPGQRGNTGELFF. CDR3 nucleotides: TGTGCCCTCAGTGCCGGCCCGGGACAAAGGGGGAACACCGGGGAGCTGTTTTTT.

The rearrangement joins TRBV4-3 to TRBJ2-7; unclear D gene. CDR3 length equals 15 residues. Germline CDR1 and CDR2: LGHNA and YSLEER. V lost 0 bases and J lost 0, with 9 bases in between. CDR3 in amino acids: CASSQDLRDSYEQYF. CDR3 in DNA: TGCGCCAGCAGCCAAGATTTAAGGGACTCCTACGAGCAGTACTTC.